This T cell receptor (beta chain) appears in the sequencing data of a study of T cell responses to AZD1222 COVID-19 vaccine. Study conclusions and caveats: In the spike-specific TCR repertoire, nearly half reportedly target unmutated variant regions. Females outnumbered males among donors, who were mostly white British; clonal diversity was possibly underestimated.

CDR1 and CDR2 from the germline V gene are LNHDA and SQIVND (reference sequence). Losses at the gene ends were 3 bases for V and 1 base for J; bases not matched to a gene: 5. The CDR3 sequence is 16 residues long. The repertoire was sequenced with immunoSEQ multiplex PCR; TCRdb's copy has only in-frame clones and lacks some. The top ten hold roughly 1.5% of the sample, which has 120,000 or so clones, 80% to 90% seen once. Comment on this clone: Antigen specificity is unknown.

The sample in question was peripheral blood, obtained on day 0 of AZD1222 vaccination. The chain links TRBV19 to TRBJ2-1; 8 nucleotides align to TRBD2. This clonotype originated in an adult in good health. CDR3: CASSIQSGRSYNEQFF. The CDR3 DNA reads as TGTGCCAGTAGTATCCAAAGCGGGAGATCCTACAATGAGCAGTTCTTC.